The 31 T cell receptor beta chains in this list originate from one sample, sequenced in a study of blood T cell repertoires in COVID-19. The protocol was immunoSEQ multiplex PCR, while the TCRdb copy is restricted to in-frame clones and leaves out a portion. This sample yields tens of thousands of clones, of which around 83% are seen a single time; approximately 4.1% belongs to the top ten. The specimen was peripheral blood. The receptors were gathered from a man in his 70s with active COVID-19.

This chain joins TRBV7-6 and TRBJ1-5, with 9 bases identical to TRBD1. Germline CDR1 SGHVS, CDR2 FNYEAQ. V lost 4 bases and J lost 3; bases outside the gene matches: 4. The CDR3 is made up of 15 amino acids. The CDR3 DNA reads TGTGCCAGCAGCTCCGGGACAGGGCCCAATCAGCCCCAGCATTTT. Protein product: CASSSGTGPNQPQHF.

V and J are TRBV6-6 and TRBJ1-4; D is perhaps TRBD1 (5 bases). Per the germline V gene, CDR1 is MNHNY and CDR2 is SVGAGI (reference sequence). The CDR3 is 16 residues long. V dropped 7 bases and J dropped 2 bases, with 17 bases sitting between them. As DNA, the CDR3 is TGTGCCAGCACCTTCGGGGGGGTAGGGACTAATGAAAAACTGTTTTTT. It yields the protein CASTFGGVGTNEKLFF.

CDR3 residues: CASSERSSGSTYEQYF. The DNA of the CDR3 is TGTGCCAGCAGTGAACGGAGTAGCGGGAGCACCTACGAGCAGTACTTC. The rearrangement links TRBV2 to TRBJ2-7, with TRBD2 matching 9 bases. The CDR3 runs to 16 residues. Germline CDR1 reads SNHLY; CDR2 reads FYNNEI. V lost 2 bases, J lost 2 bases, and 7 bases stayed unmatched. Combining the CDR3 with reference TRBV2 and TRBJ2-7 gives the whole variable domain EPEVTQTPSHQVTQMGQEVILRCVPISNHLYFYWYRQILGQKVEFLVSFYNNEISEKSEIFDDQFSVERPDGSNFTLKIRSTKLEDSAMYFCASSERSSGSTYEQYFGPGTRLTVT.

This chain joins TRBV6-5 and TRBJ2-1; possibly TRBD2 for D (5 bases). Trimming removed 0 bases from V and 7 bases from J, with 13 bases in between. The length of the CDR3 is 15 residues. Germline V gene sequence: CDR1 MNHEY, CDR2 SVGAGI. The CDR3 DNA follows: TGTGCCAGCAGTTACTCGGGTGGGCCGGGGAATGAGCAGTTCTTC. Protein: CASSYSGGPGNEQFF.

The chain employs TRBV13 and TRBJ2-5; the D gene is possibly TRBD1 (6 bases). The CDR3 has 14 residues. The germline V gene has CDR1 PRHDT and CDR2 FYEKMQ (reference sequence). Trimming took 4 bases from V and 2 from J, leaving 11 bases between them. CDR3 nucleotides: TGTGCCAGCAGCTACGGACAGACACAAGAGACCCAGTACTTC. Translated: CASSYGQTQETQYF.

This clone came up a few times. The rearrangement links TRBV5-6 to TRBJ2-2; TRBD1 aligns across 7 bases. The junction had 3 bases not matched to a gene; V was cut back by 6 bases and J by 1 base. In germline, CDR1 is SGHDT, CDR2 YYEEEE. The CDR3 contains 14 residues. The CDR3 sequence: CASTGTVNTGELFF. In DNA, the CDR3 is TGTGCCAGCACCGGGACAGTGAACACCGGGGAGCTGTTTTTT.

V is TRBV11-2 and J is TRBJ2-1; possible D gene TRBD1, 6 bases. There are 16 residues in the CDR3. Trimming pared 1 base from V and 9 bases from J, leaving 19 bases between. Germline loops: CDR1 SGHAT, CDR2 FQNNGV. The DNA for the CDR3 is TGTGCCAGCAGCTTAGTGGAGCAAGACAGGAGGCGTGAGCAGTTCTTC. Translated, it gives CASSLVEQDRRREQFF.

V is TRBV25-1 and J is TRBJ1-4; D may be TRBD1 (5 bases). Germline CDR1 and CDR2: MGHDK and SYGVNS. V was cut by 1 base and J by 2 bases, with 8 bases left in between. This CDR3 spans 15 amino acids. The CDR3 DNA reads TGTGCCAGCAGTGAATTGCGGGGGACTAATGAAAAACTGTTTTTT. Protein sequence: CASSELRGTNEKLFF.

The chain carries TRBV7-2 and TRBJ2-7; 8 bases align to TRBD2. Trimming took 0 bases from V and 6 from J; bases not matched to a gene: 10. This CDR3 is built from 16 residues. Germline CDR1 and CDR2: SGHTA and FQGNSA. The CDR3 DNA is TGTGCCAGCAGCTTAGCCCCTAGCGGGCCGGGAGGCGAGCAGTACTTC. It yields the protein CASSLAPSGPGGEQYF. Combining the CDR3 with reference TRBV7-2 and TRBJ2-7 gives the whole variable domain GAGVSQSPSNKVTEKGKDVELRCDPISGHTALYWYRQSLGQGLEFLIYFQGNSAPDKSGLPSDRFSAERTGGSVSTLTIQRTQQEDSAVYLCASSLAPSGPGGEQYFGPGTRLTVT.

The chain joins TRBV27 to TRBJ1-2; 7 positions agree with TRBD1. This CDR3 spans 14 amino acids. The trim removed 8 bases at V and 6 bases at J, leaving 12 bases unmatched. In germline, CDR1 is MNHEY, CDR2 SMNVEV (reference sequence). CDR3 nucleotide sequence: TGTGCCAGCCGTCCCAGACAGGGCATGGATGGCTACACCTTC. Translating it yields CASRPRQGMDGYTF.

The chain recombines TRBV29-1 with TRBJ2-7, with 8 positions matching TRBD2. This CDR3 is built from 13 residues. V shed 7 bases and J 7 bases; nucleotides not matched to a gene: 12. Germline assignment: CDR1 SQVTM and CDR2 ANQGSEA. This CDR3 reads CSAGGGPLDEQYF. The DNA for the CDR3 is TGCAGCGCCGGGGGGGGACCGCTCGATGAGCAGTACTTC.

V usage is TRBV6-5 and J usage is TRBJ2-1; 9 nucleotides line up with TRBD1. J gave up 9 bases and V 8 bases, and 14 bases lay outside the gene matches. The germline V gene has CDR1 MNHEY and CDR2 SVGAGI. The CDR3 contains 15 residues. The CDR3 DNA reads TGTGCCAGCCACACGGACAGGGGTCTGAATGGTGAGCAGTTCTTC. It is translated as CASHTDRGLNGEQFF.

The chain carries TRBV2 and TRBJ2-1; TRBD2 agrees at 9 bases. Germline V CDR1 and CDR2: SNHLY, FYNNEI. CDR3 length: 14 amino acids. V gave up 6 bases and J gave up 10 bases; unmatched junction bases: 10. CDR3 in DNA: TGTGCCAGCAGACCCCGGGTAGCGGGAGACGAGCAGTTCTTC. This codes for CASRPRVAGDEQFF.

The chain recombines TRBV12-5 with TRBJ2-3; no clear D. The germline V gene encodes CDR1 LGHNT and CDR2 FRNRAP. Trimming removed 1 base at V and 8 bases at J, with 7 bases between. This CDR3 has 12 residues. In DNA form, the CDR3 reads TGTGCTAGTGGTTTGGGCCCGGGTACGCAGTATTTT. Amino acids: CASGLGPGTQYF.

The chain links TRBV24-1 to TRBJ2-7; tentative D call: TRBD2 (5 bases). The germline gives CDR1 KGHDR, CDR2 SFDVKD. The ends were cut back, 1 base at V and 2 bases at J, with 14 bases in the middle. This CDR3 comprises 16 residues. The CDR3: CATSDLSSSPPYEQYF. The CDR3 nucleotides are TGTGCCACCAGTGATTTATCTAGCTCCCCCCCCTACGAGCAGTACTTC.

V usage is TRBV12-3 or TRBV12-4 and J usage is TRBJ2-7; TRBD1 is a possible D gene (6 bases). The V end lost 7 bases, the J end lost 1 base, and 11 bases lay between the germline ends. The CDR3 loop spans 13 amino acids. The CDR3 protein is CASTPDRSYEQYF. CDR3 coding DNA: TGTGCCAGCACCCCGGACAGATCCTACGAGCAGTACTTC.

The chain uses TRBV5-6 and TRBJ1-4; 7 bases agree with TRBD1. There are 13 residues in the CDR3. Germline V lookup: CDR1 SGHDT, CDR2 YYEEEE. J gave up 9 bases and V 4 bases, and 6 bases lay outside the gene matches. CDR3 sequence (DNA): TGTGCCAGCAGCGGGGGGACAGCCCAAAAACTGTTTTTT. The encoded protein is CASSGGTAQKLFF.

The chain is built from TRBV6-5 and TRBJ2-1, with a tentative D call TRBD2 (7 bases). Germline CDR1 reads MNHEY; CDR2 reads SVGAGI. The ends were cut back, 7 bases at V and 4 bases at J, with 14 bases in the middle. This CDR3 is 14 amino acids long. In DNA, the CDR3 is TGTGCCAGCACCCGAGGGGGAGGGTACAATGAGCAGTTCTTC. Its translation is CASTRGGGYNEQFF.

V is TRBV11-3 and J is TRBJ2-5, with D tentatively TRBD2 (7 bases). The CDR3 is 14 residues long. Trimming took 5 bases from V and 2 from J, leaving 12 bases between them. Germline loops: CDR1 SGHNT, CDR2 YENEEA. CDR3 loop: CASSVRGGQETQYF. CDR3 DNA: TGTGCCAGCAGCGTTAGGGGGGGGCAAGAGACCCAGTACTTC. Together with reference TRBV11-3 and TRBJ2-5, the CDR3 gives the full variable domain: EAGVVQSPRYKIIEKKQPVAFWCNPISGHNTLYWYLQNLGQGPELLIRYENEEAVDDSQLPKDRFSAERLKGVDSTLKIQPAELGDSAVYLCASSVRGGQETQYFGPGTRLLVL.

The gene calls are TRBV6-6 and TRBJ2-1; 7 nucleotides line up with TRBD2. CDR3 size: 12 residues. The junction had 4 bases not matched to a gene; V was cut back by 7 bases and J by 7 bases. CDR1 is MNHNY and CDR2 is SVGAGI in the germline V gene (reference sequence). In nucleotides, the CDR3 is TGTGCCAGCAACCTTAGCGGGAATGAGCAGTTCTTC. It specifies CASNLSGNEQFF.

The V gene is TRBV27, the J gene TRBJ1-2, with 9 bases fitting TRBD1. The CDR3 totals 13 residues. Losses at the gene ends were 7 bases for V and 8 bases for J; bases not matched to a gene: 8. The V gene's germline CDR1 is MNHEY and CDR2 SMNVEV (reference sequence). The CDR3, as DNA: TGTGCCAGCACCCCGACAGGGGGACGGGGCTACACCTTC. As protein: CASTPTGGRGYTF.

The chain joins TRBV19 to TRBJ1-1; TRBD1 matches at 8 bases. V shed 7 bases, J shed 4 bases, and the junction held 11 bases outside the gene matches. This CDR3 comprises 15 residues. Germline values: CDR1 LNHDA, CDR2 SQIVND (reference sequence). The CDR3 reads CASNRGGRGGTEAFF. CDR3 sequence (DNA): TGTGCCAGTAACAGGGGGGGGCGCGGAGGCACTGAAGCTTTCTTT.

The chain is built from TRBV9 and TRBJ1-6; 12 nucleotides agree with TRBD1. The CDR3 runs 20 residues. Losses at the gene ends were 4 bases for V and 0 bases for J; bases not matched to a gene: 11. Per germline, CDR1 SGDLS and CDR2 YYNGEE. The DNA of the CDR3 is TGTGCCAGCAGCCCCCGGGACAGGGGGCTGAGGAGCTCCTATAATTCACCCCTCCACTTT. Translated: CASSPRDRGLRSSYNSPLHF.

This chain connects TRBV28 to TRBJ2-1, with 8 bases lining up with TRBD2. Germline loops: CDR1 MDHEN, CDR2 SYDVKM. The CDR3 extends over 15 amino acids. The V and J ends lost 7 bases and 6 bases, in that order; junction bases with no gene match: 11. The CDR3 sequence is CASTSRGGYGNEQFF. The CDR3 bases are TGTGCCAGCACCTCTCGGGGGGGCTACGGCAATGAGCAGTTCTTC.

This rearrangement joins TRBV29-1 to TRBJ2-1, with TRBD2 identical over 7 bases. Germline trimming cut 4 bases from V and 5 bases from J; bases unmatched to any gene: 8. Germline V CDR1 and CDR2: SQVTM, ANQGSEA. CDR3 length equals 14 residues. The CDR3 region is CSVATASGDNEQFF. CDR3 nucleotides: TGCAGCGTTGCGACGGCTAGCGGAGACAATGAGCAGTTCTTC.

The chain links TRBV11-3 to TRBJ2-2; 8 nucleotides line up with TRBD2. CDR1 and CDR2 from the germline V gene are SGHNT and YENEEA. The V gene end was trimmed by 5 bases and the J gene end by 0 bases; junction bases not matched to a gene: 5. The CDR3 contains 16 residues. CDR3: CASSPPSGPNTGELFF. CDR3 nucleotide sequence: TGTGCCAGCAGCCCACCTAGCGGGCCGAACACCGGGGAGCTGTTTTTT.

This sequence joins TRBV9 and TRBJ2-7; 15 bases map to TRBD2. The CDR3 consists of 16 residues. V gave up 4 bases and J gave up 7 bases; unmatched junction bases: 9. Germline V CDR1 and CDR2: SGDLS, YYNGEE. The DNA for the CDR3 is TGTGCCAGCAGCCCAGGACTAGCGGGAGGGATCTGGGAGCAGTACTTC. Its protein is CASSPGLAGGIWEQYF.

The rearrangement joins TRBV6-4 to TRBJ2-1; 11 positions match TRBD2. The CDR3 runs to 15 residues. CDR1 is MRHNA, CDR2 SNTAGT, per germline. Trimming removed 5 bases from V and 8 bases from J; junction bases left unmatched: 8. For the CDR3, the DNA is TGTGCCAGCAGTCGACTAGCGGGAAGGGGTCATGAGCAGTTCTTC. Protein sequence: CASSRLAGRGHEQFF.

V is TRBV15 and J is TRBJ2-5, with D unresolved. Between the trimmed V and J ends, which lost 5 bases and 1 base, there was a span of 11 bases. The CDR3 length is 14 residues. Looked up from germline, CDR1 is LNHNV and CDR2 is YYDKDF (reference sequence). DNA for the CDR3: TGTGCCACCAGCCGCGACACCACCCAAGAGACCCAGTACTTC. The encoded protein is CATSRDTTQETQYF.

The V gene is TRBV5-6, the J gene TRBJ1-6; D uncertain. Trimming removed 0 bases at V and 8 bases at J, with 12 bases between. CDR1 is SGHDT and CDR2 is YYEEEE in the germline V gene. The CDR3 is made up of 15 amino acids. The CDR3, as DNA: TGTGCCAGCAGCTTGGCCGCCCGGCGGGATTCACCCCTCCACTTT. Residues: CASSLAARRDSPLHF.

The V gene is TRBV27, the J gene TRBJ2-7; 12 nucleotides agree with TRBD2. The CDR3 loop spans 16 amino acids. Germline V gene sequence: CDR1 MNHEY, CDR2 SMNVEV (reference sequence). V shed 0 bases, J shed 3 bases, and the junction held 3 bases outside the gene matches. CDR3 DNA sequence: TGTGCCAGCAGTTTATCGCGGACTAGCGGGGTCTACGAGCAGTACTTC. Translated, it gives CASSLSRTSGVYEQYF.